Listed below are T cell receptor beta chains from one sample, sequenced in a study of OX40 agonist ivuxolimab in advanced cancers. Produced via immunoSEQ multiplex PCR; TCRdb's table is partial and in-frame only. The table lists more than 45,000 clones, about three quarters of them singletons, with about 7.7% in the top ten. This specimen consisted of CD4+ or CD8+ T cells sorted from blood, obtained in a trial of the OX40 agonist ivuxolimab. These receptors were obtained from an adult with an advanced solid tumor such as melanoma, head and neck, liver or kidney cancer. CDR3s include the opening cysteine and the closing phenylalanine or tryptophan.

j_call | v_call | cdr3_aa
TRBJ2-3 | TRBV9 | CASDTTGSDTQYF
TRBJ2-7 | TRBV30 | CAWSQDQGADEQYF
TRBJ2-7 | TRBV4-1 | CASSQDATLPKQYF
NA | TRBV28 | CARFGTSGVLGMYEQYF
TRBJ1-2 | TRBV11-2 | CASSLGQGARLYGYTF
TRBJ1-2 | TRBV19 | CASSIPGVDYGYTF
TRBJ2-7 | TRBV18 | CTTGQGAYEQYF
TRBJ2-1 | TRBV10-3 | CAISALTSDNEQFF
TRBJ2-1 | TRBV5-1 | CASSLDLDPARAPFF
TRBJ2-7 | TRBV2 | CASSPPGLAGYIEQYF
TRBJ2-6 | TRBV7-8 | CASTLGRGAGANVLTF
TRBJ1-6 | TRBV5-1 | CASSPGQGNSPLHF
TRBJ2-7 | TRBV19 | CASSRSSGSNGAYEQYF
TRBJ2-2 | TRBV7-2 | CASNLVLNTGELFF
TRBJ1-4 | TRBV5-1 | CASSHASVTGQGGEKLFF
TRBJ1-5 | TRBV30 | CAWSVLNSNQPQHF
TRBJ2-7 | TRBV5-4 | CASSLAGREQYF
TRBJ2-7 | TRBV15 | CATSKGPYYEQYF
TRBJ1-2 | TRBV7-2 | CASSRTGASNYGYTF
TRBJ2-6 | TRBV14 | CASSLRTGDHFSGANVLTF
TRBJ2-3 | TRBV27 | CASRSQGGTDTQYF
TRBJ2-2 | TRBV9 | CASSVGATNTGELFF
TRBJ2-2 | TRBV19 | CASSPLGAGFNTGELFF
TRBJ2-1 | TRBV27 | CASSLRPLDEQFF
TRBJ2-1 | TRBV19 | CASSIVMGYEQFF
TRBJ1-2 | TRBV7-9 | CASSSYRGTYGYTF